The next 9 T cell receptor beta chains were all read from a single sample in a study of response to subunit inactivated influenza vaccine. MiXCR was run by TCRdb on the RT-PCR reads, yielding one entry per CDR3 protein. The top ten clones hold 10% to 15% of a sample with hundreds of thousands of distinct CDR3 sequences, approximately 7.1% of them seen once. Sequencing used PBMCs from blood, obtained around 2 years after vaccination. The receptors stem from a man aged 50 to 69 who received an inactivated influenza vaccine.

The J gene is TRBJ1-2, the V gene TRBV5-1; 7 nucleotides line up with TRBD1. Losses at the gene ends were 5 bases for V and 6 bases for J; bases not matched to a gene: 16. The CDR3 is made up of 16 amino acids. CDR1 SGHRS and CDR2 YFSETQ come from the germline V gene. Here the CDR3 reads CASSDHYRQGQNGYTF. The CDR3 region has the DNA TGCGCCAGCAGTGACCACTACCGACAGGGACAGAATGGCTACACCTTC.

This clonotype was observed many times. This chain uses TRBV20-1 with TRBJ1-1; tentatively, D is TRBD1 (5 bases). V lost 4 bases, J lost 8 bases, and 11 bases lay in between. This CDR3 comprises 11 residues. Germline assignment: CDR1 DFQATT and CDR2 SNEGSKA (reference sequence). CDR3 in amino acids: CSATGYVEAFF. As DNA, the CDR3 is TGCAGTGCTACAGGGTACGTCGAAGCTTTCTTT.

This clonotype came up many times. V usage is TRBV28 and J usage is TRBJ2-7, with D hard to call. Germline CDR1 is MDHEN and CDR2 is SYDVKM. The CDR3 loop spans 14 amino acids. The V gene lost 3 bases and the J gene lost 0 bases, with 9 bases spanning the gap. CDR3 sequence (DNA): TGTGCCAGCAGTTTTAATGCAGTCTCCTACGAGCAGTACTTC. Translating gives CASSFNAVSYEQYF.

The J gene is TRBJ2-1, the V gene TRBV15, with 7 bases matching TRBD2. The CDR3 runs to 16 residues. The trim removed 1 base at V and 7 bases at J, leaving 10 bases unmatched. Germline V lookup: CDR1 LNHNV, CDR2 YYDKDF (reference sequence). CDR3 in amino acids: CATSRVGFWRENEQFF. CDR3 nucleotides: TGTGCCACCAGCAGAGTTGGTTTTTGGCGGGAGAATGAGCAGTTCTTC.

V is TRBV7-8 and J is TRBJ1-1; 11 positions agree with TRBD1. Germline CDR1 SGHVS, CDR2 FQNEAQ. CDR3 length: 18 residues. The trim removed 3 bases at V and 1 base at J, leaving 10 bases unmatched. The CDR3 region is CASSLRAWGQGGNTEAFF. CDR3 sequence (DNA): TGTGCCAGCAGCTTGAGGGCGTGGGGACAGGGGGGGAACACTGAAGCTTTCTTT.

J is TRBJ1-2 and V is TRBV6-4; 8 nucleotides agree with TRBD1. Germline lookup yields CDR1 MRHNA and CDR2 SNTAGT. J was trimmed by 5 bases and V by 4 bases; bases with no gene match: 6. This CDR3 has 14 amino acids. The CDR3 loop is CASSADRGRYGYTF. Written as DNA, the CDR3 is TGTGCCAGCAGTGCCGACAGGGGTCGATATGGCTACACCTTC.

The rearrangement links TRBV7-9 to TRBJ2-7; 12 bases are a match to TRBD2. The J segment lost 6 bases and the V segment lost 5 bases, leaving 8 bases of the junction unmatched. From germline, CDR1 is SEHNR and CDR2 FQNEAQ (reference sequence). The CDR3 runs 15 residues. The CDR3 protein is CASSPPGLAGPEQYF. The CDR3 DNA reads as TGTGCCAGCAGCCCACCAGGACTAGCGGGACCCGAGCAGTACTTC.

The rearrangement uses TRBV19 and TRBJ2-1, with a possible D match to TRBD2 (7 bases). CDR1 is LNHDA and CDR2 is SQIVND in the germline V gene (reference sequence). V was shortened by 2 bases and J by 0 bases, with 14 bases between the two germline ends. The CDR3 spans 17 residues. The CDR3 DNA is TGTGCCAGTAGTATAAGGGGGGGACTAAGCTCCTACAATGAGCAGTTCTTC. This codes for CASSIRGGLSSYNEQFF.

The CDR3 loop is CASSSPEPVQETQYF. The CDR3 DNA reads TGTGCCAGCAGTTCCCCTGAACCCGTCCAAGAGACCCAGTACTTC. The rearrangement links TRBV28 to TRBJ2-5; D remains unclear. Trimming stripped 4 bases from V and 1 base from J, with 13 bases between. This CDR3 comprises 15 residues. Germline CDR1 MDHEN, CDR2 SYDVKM. Full variable domain (rest looked up from reference TRBV28 and TRBJ2-5): DVKVTQSSRYLVKRTGEKVFLECVQDMDHENMFWYRQDPGLGLRLIYFSYDVKMKEKGDIPEGYSVSREKKERFSLILESASTNQTSMYLCASSSPEPVQETQYFGPGTRLLVL.